This T cell receptor beta chain was found in a study of tumor-infiltrating lymphocytes in primary liver carcinoma. Co-extraction of RNA and DNA was performed on about 19-31 mg of unsorted bulk tissue. From approximately 0.5 ug of total RNA, TCR beta-specific cDNA was reverse-transcribed using a constant-region primer. Three rounds of nested multiplex PCR with slightly modified ARM-PCR produced TCR beta libraries. A C-beta reverse primer was combined with TRBV1-TRBV30 forward primers in the first two PCR rounds, and each round had 10 cycles. MiXCR, run by TCRdb on the multiplex PCR reads, gives a single entry per CDR3 protein. The repertoire has about 120,000 distinct CDR3 sequences, about two thirds of them found once; the top ten carry over 7.5%. This clonotype was counted at least ten times. CDR3 size: 14 residues. The germline V and J ends were trimmed by 7 bases and 1 base, with 13 bases remaining between them.

The chain couples TRBV12-3 or TRBV12-4 to TRBJ2-5; D gene uncertain. This clonotype was sampled from a woman aged 55-70 years with primary liver carcinoma and hepatitis B virus infection. Source material: tumor-adjacent normal liver tissue. CDR3 coding DNA: TGTGCCAGCACTCTCACGGACGGCCAAGAGACCCAGTACTTC. Residues: CASTLTDGQETQYF.